This T cell receptor beta chain stems from a study of blood T cell repertoires in COVID-19. Study-level background: PBMCs, B-cell-depleted T cells, or T cells were the source of the cDNA or gDNA that made up the material.

Under the authors' procedure: Scientists estimated how many nucleated cells there were by amplifying reference gene primers. Sequencing was performed with immunoSEQ multiplex PCR; in TCRdb, only in-frame clones are kept and a portion is missing. The D gene and trimming were derived from the DNA, and the V and J assignments and clone size from that table. The table has 150,000 or so clones, 75% to 90% seen once. Germline V gene data show CDR1 as SNHLY and CDR2 as FYNNEI. Trimming removed 4 bases from V and 5 bases from J, with 9 bases in between. The length of the CDR3 is 13 residues. This clonotype was obtained from an elderly man with acute or convalescent COVID-19. The rearrangement uses TRBV2 and TRBJ2-1; maybe TRBD1 (5 bases). The sample consisted of peripheral blood. The CDR3 is CASSVRQNNEQFF. As DNA, the CDR3 is TGTGCCAGCAGTGTTCGACAGAACAATGAGCAGTTCTTC. The full variable domain, with the rest looked up from reference TRBV2 and TRBJ2-1, is EPEVTQTPSHQVTQMGQEVILRCVPISNHLYFYWYRQILGQKVEFLVSFYNNEISEKSEIFDDQFSVERPDGSNFTLKIRSTKLEDSAMYFCASSVRQNNEQFFGPGTRLTVL.